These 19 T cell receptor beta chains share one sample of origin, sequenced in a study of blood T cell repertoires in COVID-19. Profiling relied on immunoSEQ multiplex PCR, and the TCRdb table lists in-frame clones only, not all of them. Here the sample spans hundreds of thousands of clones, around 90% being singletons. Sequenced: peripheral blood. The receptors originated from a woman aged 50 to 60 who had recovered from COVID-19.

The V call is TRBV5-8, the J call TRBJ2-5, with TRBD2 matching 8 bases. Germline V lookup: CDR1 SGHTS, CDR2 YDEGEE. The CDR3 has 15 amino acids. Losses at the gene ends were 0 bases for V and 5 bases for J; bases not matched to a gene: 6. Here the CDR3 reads CASSLAGGGEETQYF. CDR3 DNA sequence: TGTGCCAGCAGCTTGGCCGGGGGGGGAGAGGAGACCCAGTACTTC.

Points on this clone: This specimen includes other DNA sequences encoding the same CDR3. The CDR3 nucleotides are TGTGCCAGCTCACCCCAGGGGAACTATGGCTACACCTTC. Translation gives CASSPQGNYGYTF. This chain joins TRBV18 and TRBJ1-2; maybe TRBD1 (6 bases). The CDR3 contains 13 residues. The germline gives CDR1 KGHSH, CDR2 LQKENI. V was clipped by 3 bases and J by 2 bases, with 7 bases between them.

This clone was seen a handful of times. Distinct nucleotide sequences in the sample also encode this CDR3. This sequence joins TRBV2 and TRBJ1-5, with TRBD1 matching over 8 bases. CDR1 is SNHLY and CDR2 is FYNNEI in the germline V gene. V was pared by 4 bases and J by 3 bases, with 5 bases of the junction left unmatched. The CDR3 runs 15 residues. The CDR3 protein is CASSVGQGPNQPQHF. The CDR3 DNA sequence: TGTGCCAGCAGTGTCGGACAGGGACCCAATCAGCCCCAGCATTTT.

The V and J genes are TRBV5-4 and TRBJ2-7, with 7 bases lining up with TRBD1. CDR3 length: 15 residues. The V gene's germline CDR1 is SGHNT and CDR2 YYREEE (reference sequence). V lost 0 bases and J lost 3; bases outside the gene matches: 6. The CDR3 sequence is CASSLGGTANYEQYF. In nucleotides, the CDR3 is TGTGCCAGCAGCTTGGGGGGGACAGCAAACTACGAGCAGTACTTC.

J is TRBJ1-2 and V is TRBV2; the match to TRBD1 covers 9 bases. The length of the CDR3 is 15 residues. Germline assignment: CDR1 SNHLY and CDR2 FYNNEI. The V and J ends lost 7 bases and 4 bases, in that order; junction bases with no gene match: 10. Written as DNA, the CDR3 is TGTGCCAGCACCACTTACAGGGGGCAGGCCTATGGCTACACCTTC. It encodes CASTTYRGQAYGYTF.

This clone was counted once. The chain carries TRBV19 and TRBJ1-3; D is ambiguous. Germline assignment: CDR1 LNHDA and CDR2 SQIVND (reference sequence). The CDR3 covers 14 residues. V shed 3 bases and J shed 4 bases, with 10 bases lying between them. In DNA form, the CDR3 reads TGTGCCAGTAGTATCCCGGTTCCAGGAAACACCATATATTTT. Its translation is CASSIPVPGNTIYF.

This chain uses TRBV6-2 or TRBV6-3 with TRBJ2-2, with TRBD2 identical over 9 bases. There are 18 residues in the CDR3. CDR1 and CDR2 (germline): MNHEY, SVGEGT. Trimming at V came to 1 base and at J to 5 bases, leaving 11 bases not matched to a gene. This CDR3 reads CASSYYRLAARGTGELFF. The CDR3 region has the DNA TGTGCCAGCAGTTACTACCGACTAGCGGCGCGGGGGACCGGGGAGCTGTTTTTT.

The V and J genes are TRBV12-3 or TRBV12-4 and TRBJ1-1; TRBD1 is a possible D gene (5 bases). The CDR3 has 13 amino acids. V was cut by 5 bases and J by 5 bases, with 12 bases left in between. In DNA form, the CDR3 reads TGTGCCAGCAGTGACAATAGGGGAACTGAAGCTTTCTTT. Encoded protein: CASSDNRGTEAFF.

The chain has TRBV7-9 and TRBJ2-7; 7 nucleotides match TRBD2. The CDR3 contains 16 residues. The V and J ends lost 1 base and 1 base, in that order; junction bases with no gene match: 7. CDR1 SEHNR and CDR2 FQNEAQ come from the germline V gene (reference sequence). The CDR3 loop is CASSLGGGAGSYEQYF. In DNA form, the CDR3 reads TGTGCCAGCAGCTTAGGGGGAGGGGCCGGGTCCTACGAGCAGTACTTC.

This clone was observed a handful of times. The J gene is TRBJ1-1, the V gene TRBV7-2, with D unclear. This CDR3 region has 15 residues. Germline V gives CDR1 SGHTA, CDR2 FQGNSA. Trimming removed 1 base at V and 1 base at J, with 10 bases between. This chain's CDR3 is CASSLVSISNTEAFF. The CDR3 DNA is TGTGCCAGCAGCTTAGTTTCTATCTCGAACACTGAAGCTTTCTTT.

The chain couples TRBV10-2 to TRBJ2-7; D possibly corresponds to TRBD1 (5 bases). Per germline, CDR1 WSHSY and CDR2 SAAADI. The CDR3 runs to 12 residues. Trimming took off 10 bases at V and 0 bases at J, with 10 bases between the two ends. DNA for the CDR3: TGCGCCACTGTAGGGGACTCCTACGAGCAGTACTTC. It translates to CATVGDSYEQYF.

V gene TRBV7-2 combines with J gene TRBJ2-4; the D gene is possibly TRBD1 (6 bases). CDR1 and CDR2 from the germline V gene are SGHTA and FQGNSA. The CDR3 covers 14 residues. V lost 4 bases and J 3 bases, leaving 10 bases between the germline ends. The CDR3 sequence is CASSSKGGKNIQYF. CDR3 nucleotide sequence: TGTGCCAGCAGCTCGAAAGGGGGCAAAAACATTCAGTACTTC. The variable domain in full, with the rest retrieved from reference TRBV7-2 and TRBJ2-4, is GAGVSQSPSNKVTEKGKDVELRCDPISGHTALYWYRQSLGQGLEFLIYFQGNSAPDKSGLPSDRFSAERTGGSVSTLTIQRTQQEDSAVYLCASSSKGGKNIQYFGAGTRLSVL.

The CDR3 protein is CASSWSGAGVNTEAFF. CDR3 in DNA: TGTGCCAGCAGCTGGAGTGGGGCAGGGGTGAACACTGAAGCTTTCTTT. The chain couples TRBV5-5 to TRBJ1-1, with D maybe TRBD1 (6 bases). Looked up from germline, CDR1 is SGHKS and CDR2 is YYEKEE (reference sequence). The germline V and J ends were trimmed by 3 bases and 0 bases, with 15 bases remaining between them. This CDR3 spans 16 amino acids.

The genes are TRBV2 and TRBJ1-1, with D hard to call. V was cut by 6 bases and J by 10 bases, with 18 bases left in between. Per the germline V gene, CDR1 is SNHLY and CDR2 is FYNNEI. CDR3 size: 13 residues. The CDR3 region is CASSPYAQRGAFF. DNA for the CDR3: TGTGCCAGCAGCCCCTACGCCCAACGTGGAGCTTTCTTT.

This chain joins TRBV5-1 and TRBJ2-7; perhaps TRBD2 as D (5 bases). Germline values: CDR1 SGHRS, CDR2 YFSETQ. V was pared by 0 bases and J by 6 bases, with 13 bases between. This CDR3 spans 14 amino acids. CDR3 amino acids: CASSLVGGPGEQYF. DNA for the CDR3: TGCGCCAGCAGCTTGGTTGGAGGTCCGGGCGAGCAGTACTTC.

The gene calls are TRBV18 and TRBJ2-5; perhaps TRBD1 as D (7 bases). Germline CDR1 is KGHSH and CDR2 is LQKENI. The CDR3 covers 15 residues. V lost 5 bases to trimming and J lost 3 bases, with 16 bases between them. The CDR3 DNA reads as TGTGCCAGCTCAGTTGGACAGGCGGGAAAAGAGACCCAGTACTTC. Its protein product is CASSVGQAGKETQYF.

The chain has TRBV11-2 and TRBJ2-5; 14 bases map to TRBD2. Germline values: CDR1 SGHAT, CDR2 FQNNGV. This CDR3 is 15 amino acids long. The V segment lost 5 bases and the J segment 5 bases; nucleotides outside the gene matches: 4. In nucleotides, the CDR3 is TGTGCCAGCAGCACCGGGACTAGCGGGAGTGAGACCCAGTACTTC. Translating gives CASSTGTSGSETQYF.

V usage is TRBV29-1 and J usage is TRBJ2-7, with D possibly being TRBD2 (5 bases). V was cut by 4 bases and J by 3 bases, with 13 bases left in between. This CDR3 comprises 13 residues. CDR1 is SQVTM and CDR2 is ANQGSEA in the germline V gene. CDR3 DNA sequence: TGCAGCGTTGGGATGCAACGGGGCTACGAGCAGTACTTC. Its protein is CSVGMQRGYEQYF.

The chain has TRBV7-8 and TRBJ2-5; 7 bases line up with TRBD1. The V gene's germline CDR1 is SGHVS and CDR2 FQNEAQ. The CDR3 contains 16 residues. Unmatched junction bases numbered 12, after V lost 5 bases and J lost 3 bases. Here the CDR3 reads CASSLKTGMREETQYF. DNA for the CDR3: TGTGCCAGCAGCCTAAAGACAGGGATGAGGGAAGAGACCCAGTACTTC.